This TCR beta chain comes out of a study of radiation and T cells in renal cell carcinoma. The data were produced by immunoSEQ multiplex PCR, yet TCRdb's version contains in-frame clones alone and is incomplete. The sample lists about 120,000 clones; around four fifths were seen once. There are a few counts of this clone. Its antigen remains unidentified. The germline gives CDR1 SNHLY, CDR2 FYNNEI. V was trimmed by 6 bases and J by 4 bases, leaving 20 bases between them. The CDR3 runs to 16 residues. As for time point: blood 2 weeks post-SBRT. Treatment here: 15 Gy SBRT to primary tumor, nephrectomy 4 weeks later. General observations from the study: Pretreatment tumor biopsies were lacking, so baseline clonotypes are unknown. In blood, top tumor clones expanded by 2 weeks, shrinking by 4.

This specimen was blood, taken from a patient whose treatment included radiotherapy and nephrectomy. The chain carries TRBV2 and TRBJ2-3, with no clear D. This sequence originates from a woman in her fifties or sixties with renal cell carcinoma. The CDR3 loop is CASRSGDFGVSDTQYF. The CDR3 DNA follows: TGTGCCAGCAGAAGTGGGGATTTTGGTGTGTCAGATACGCAGTATTTT.